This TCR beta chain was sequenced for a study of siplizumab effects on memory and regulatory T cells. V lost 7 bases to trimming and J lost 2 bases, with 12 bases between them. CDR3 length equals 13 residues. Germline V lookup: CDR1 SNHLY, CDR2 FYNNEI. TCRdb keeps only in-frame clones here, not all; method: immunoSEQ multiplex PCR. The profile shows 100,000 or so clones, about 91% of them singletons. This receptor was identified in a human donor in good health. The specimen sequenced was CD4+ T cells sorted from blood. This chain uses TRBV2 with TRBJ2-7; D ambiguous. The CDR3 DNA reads TGTGCCAGCATGGGAACGATAGCCTACGAGCAGTACTTC. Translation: CASMGTIAYEQYF.